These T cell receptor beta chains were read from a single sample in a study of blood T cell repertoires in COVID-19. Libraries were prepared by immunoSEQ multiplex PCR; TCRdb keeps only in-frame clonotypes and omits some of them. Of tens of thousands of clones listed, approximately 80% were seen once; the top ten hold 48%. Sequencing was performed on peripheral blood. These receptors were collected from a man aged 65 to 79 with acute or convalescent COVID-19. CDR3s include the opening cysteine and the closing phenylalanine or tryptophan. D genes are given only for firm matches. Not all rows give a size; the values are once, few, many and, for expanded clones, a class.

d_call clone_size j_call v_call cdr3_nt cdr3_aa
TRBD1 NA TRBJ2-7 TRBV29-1 TGCAGCGCGACAGGGACATCCTACGAGCAGTACTTC CSATGTSYEQYF
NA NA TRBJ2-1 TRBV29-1 TGCAGCGTCCTTCTAGCGTACAATGAGCAGTTCTTC CSVLLAYNEQFF
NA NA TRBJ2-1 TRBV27 TGTGCCAGCACGTCATCAACTTACAATGAGCAGTTCTTC CASTSSTYNEQFF
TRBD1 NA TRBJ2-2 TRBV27 TGTGCCAGCAGTCGATTGGGACAGGGCCTCACCGGGGAGCTGTTTTTT CASSRLGQGLTGELFF
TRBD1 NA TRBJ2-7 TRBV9 TGTGCCAGCAGCATAGGACAGGGCGACGAGCAGTACTTC CASSIGQGDEQYF
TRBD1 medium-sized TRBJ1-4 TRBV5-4 TGTGCCAGCAGCCGTACAGGGGGCGCCGCTAATGAAAAACTGTTTTTT CASSRTGGAANEKLFF
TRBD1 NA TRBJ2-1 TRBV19 TGTGCCAGTAGTATAGGCATTAGAACAGGGGGGAATGAGCAGTTCTTC CASSIGIRTGGNEQFF
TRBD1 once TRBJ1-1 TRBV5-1 TGCGCCAGCAGCTTGGCAGGGGGCTGGGTTGTGACTGAAGCTTTCTTT CASSLAGGWVVTEAFF
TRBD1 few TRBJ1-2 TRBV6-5 TGTGCCAGCAGTTACTCGGGGACAGGGAGGGATGGCTACACCTTC CASSYSGTGRDGYTF
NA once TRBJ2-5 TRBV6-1 TGTGCCAGCAGTGAAGCGGGAGTTGGGTTGGAGACCCAGTACTTC CASSEAGVGLETQYF
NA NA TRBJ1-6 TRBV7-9 TGTGCCAGCAGCTTACAGGATGGGCCCCTCCACTTT CASSLQDGPLHF
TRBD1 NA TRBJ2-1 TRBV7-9 TGTGCCAGCAGGGGACAGGGGAGAAATGAGCAGTTCTTC CASRGQGRNEQFF
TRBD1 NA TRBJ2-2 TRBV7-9 TGTGCCAGCAGCTCGAGACAGGGACGTGGAGGCGGGGAGCTGTTTTTT CASSSRQGRGGGELFF
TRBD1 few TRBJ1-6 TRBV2 TGTGCCAGCAGTGAAGTAGGGACAGGGGGCCTCCACTTT CASSEVGTGGLHF
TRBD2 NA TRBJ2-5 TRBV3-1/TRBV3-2 TGTGCCAGCAGCCAAGGGACTAGCGGGAGATCACGGGAGACCCAGTACTTC CASSQGTSGRSRETQYF
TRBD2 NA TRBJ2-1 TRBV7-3 TGTGCCAGCAGCGCGAAAGGGGGACTAGCGGGAGACTTCATCAATGAGCAGTTCTTC CASSAKGGLAGDFINEQFF
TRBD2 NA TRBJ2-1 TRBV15 TGTGCCACCAGCAGAGGTTCTAGCGGGGGGCCAGGGGAGCAGTTCTTC CATSRGSSGGPGEQFF
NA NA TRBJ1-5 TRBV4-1 TGCGCCAGCAGCCAAGTTCAAGGGGGTAATCAGCCCCAGCATTTT CASSQVQGGNQPQHF
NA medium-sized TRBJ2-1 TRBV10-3 TGTGCCATCGGGGTTGGGAGTTGGGAGCAGTTCTTC CAIGVGSWEQFF
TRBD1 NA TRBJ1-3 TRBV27 TGTGCCAGCCAGGGGGCTTCTGGAAACACCATATATTTT CASQGASGNTIYF
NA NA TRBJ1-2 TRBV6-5 TGTGCCAGCAGGATTCCCGGACATCCAGGTGGCTACACCTTC CASRIPGHPGGYTF
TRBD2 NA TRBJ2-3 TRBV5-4 TGTGCCAGCAGCTCCCATCCCTCTAGCGGGAGACCGAATACGCAGTATTTT CASSSHPSSGRPNTQYF
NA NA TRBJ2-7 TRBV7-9 TGTGCCAGCAGCTTCGAGGATCTCGAGCAGTACTTC CASSFEDLEQYF
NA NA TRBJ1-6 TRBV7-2 TGTGCCAGCAGCGCAAGCGGACCCCTCCACTTT CASSASGPLHF
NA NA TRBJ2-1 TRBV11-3 TGTGCCAGCAGCCCCCGTGGGAGAGCTCACAATGAGCAGTTCTTC CASSPRGRAHNEQFF
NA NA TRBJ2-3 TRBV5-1 TGCGCCAGCAGCCAACCACAGGGTACAGATACGCAGTATTTT CASSQPQGTDTQYF
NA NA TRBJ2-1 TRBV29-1 TGCAGCGTTCTGTCCACAGGGGACTCCAACAATGAGCAGTTCTTC CSVLSTGDSNNEQFF
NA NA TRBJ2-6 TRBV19 TGTGCCAGTAGTACCGGCGGGGAACCCGGGGCCAACGTCCTGACTTTC CASSTGGEPGANVLTF
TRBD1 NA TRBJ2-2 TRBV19 TGTGCCAGTAGTACGGGACAGGACAACACCGGGGAGCTGTTTTTT CASSTGQDNTGELFF
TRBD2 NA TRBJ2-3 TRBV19 TGTGCCAGTAGCCCCACCCGACTAGCAGTAAGGGGAGATACGCAGTATTTT CASSPTRLAVRGDTQYF
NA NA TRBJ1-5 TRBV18 TGTGCCAGCTCACCACCGAGCCAGGGTAATCAGCCCCAGCATTTT CASSPPSQGNQPQHF